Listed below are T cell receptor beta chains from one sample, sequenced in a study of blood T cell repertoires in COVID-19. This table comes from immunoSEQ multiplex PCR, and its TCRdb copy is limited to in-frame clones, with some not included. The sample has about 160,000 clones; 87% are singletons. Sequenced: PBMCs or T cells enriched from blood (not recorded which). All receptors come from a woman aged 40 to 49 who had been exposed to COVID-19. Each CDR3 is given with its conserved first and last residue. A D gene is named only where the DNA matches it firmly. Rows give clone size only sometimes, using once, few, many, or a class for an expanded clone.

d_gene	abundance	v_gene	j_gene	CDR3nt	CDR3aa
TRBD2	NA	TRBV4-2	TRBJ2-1	TGTGCCAGCAGCCAACCCAAGCGGGGGTTGGATGAGCAGTTCTTC	CASSQPKRGLDEQFF
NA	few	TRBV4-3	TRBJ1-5	TGCGCCAGCAGCCAAGATTTGGAGGCGAATAGCAATCAGCCCCAGCATTTT	CASSQDLEANSNQPQHF
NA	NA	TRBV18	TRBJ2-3	TGTGCCAGCTCACCCCAAGGCGGAAGCACAGATACGCAGTATTTT	CASSPQGGSTDTQYF
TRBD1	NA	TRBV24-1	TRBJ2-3	TGTGCCACCAGTCCGTACAGGGGGCAAGCAGATACGCAGTATTTT	CATSPYRGQADTQYF
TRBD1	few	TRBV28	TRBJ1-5	TGTGCCAGCAGTATTATTACAGGGGTGGATCAGCCCCAGCATTTT	CASSIITGVDQPQHF
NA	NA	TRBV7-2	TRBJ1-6	TGTGCCAGCAGCTTAGAGGTTCAGGGAGGCTCACCCCTCCACTTT	CASSLEVQGGSPLHF
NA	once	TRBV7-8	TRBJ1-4	TGTGCCAGCAGCTTAGAAGGGGCAACTAATGAAAAACTGTTTTTT	CASSLEGATNEKLFF
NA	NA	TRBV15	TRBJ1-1	TGTGCCACCAGCAACCCGGGGGTCATGAACACTGAAGCTTTCTTT	CATSNPGVMNTEAFF
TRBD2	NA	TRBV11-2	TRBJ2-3	TGTGCCAGCAGCTTACTAGCGGGTGGTTCAGATACGCAGTATTTT	CASSLLAGGSDTQYF
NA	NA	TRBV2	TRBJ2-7	TGTGCCAGCAGACAGTCGGGACTCTCCTACGAGCAGTACTTC	CASRQSGLSYEQYF
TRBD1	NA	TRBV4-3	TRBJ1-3	TGCGCCAGCAGCCAAGTCTTACAGGGGAGCTTTGGAAACACCATATATTTT	CASSQVLQGSFGNTIYF
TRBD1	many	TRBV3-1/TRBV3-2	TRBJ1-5	TGTGCCAGCTTTATCCGGGACAGGGCTTTGAGTCAGCCCCAGCATTTT	CASFIRDRALSQPQHF
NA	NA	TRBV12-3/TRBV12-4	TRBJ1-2	TGTGCCAGCAGTTGGGGCAGGGGTGGCTACACCTTC	CASSWGRGGYTF
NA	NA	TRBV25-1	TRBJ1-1	TGTGCCAGCAGTCGACAGATGAACACTGAAGCTTTCTTT	CASSRQMNTEAFF
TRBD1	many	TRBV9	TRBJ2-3	TGTGCCAGCAGCGTAGAGGGACAGGGGGGTGATACGCAGTATTTT	CASSVEGQGGDTQYF
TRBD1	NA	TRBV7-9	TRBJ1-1	TGTGCCAGCAGCCCCGGACAGGGAATGAACACTGAAGCTTTCTTT	CASSPGQGMNTEAFF
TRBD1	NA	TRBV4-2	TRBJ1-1	TGTGCCAGCAGCCAGTTAAATTTGGGACAGGTTATCCCTGAAGCTTTCTTT	CASSQLNLGQVIPEAFF
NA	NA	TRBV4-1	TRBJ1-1	TGCGCCAGCAGCATTCGACTGGAGATGAACACTGAAGCTTTCTTT	CASSIRLEMNTEAFF
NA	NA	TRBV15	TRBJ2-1	TGTGCCACCAGCAGAGACTCAGGCGGCGGGGCAGAGCAGTTCTTC	CATSRDSGGGAEQFF
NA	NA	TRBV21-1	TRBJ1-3	TGTGCCAGCAGCAGAGTGCGCAGGGCCGCCTCTGGAAACACCATATATTTT	CASSRVRRAASGNTIYF
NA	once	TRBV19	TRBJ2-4	TGTGCCAGTAGTATTTACGCAGGAAACATTCAGTACTTC	CASSIYAGNIQYF
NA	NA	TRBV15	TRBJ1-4	TGTGCCACCAGCAGAGGTGTGCGGGTGGAGGGGGAAAAACTGTTTTTT	CATSRGVRVEGEKLFF
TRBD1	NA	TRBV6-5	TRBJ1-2	TGTGCCAGCAGCCCGGCGACAGGGGGCTATGGCTACACCTTC	CASSPATGGYGYTF
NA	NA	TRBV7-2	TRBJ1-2	TGTGCCAGCAGCTTAGAGGCGGCAGTCTATGGCTACACCTTC	CASSLEAAVYGYTF
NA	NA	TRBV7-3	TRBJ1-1	TGTGCCAGCAGCCTAGACGGAGGGAACACTGAAGCTTTCTTT	CASSLDGGNTEAFF
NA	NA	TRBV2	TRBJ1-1	TGTGCCAGCAGTGAAGAAGTCAGGGGTGGTGAAGCTTTCTTT	CASSEEVRGGEAFF
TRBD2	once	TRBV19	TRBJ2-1	TGTGCCAGTAGTAAGATTAGCGGGGGGCGGTCCTACAATGAGCAGTTCTTC	CASSKISGGRSYNEQFF
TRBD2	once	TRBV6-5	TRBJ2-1	TGTGCCAGCAGTTTAGCGGGGGTCGACTCCTACAATGAGCAGTTCTTC	CASSLAGVDSYNEQFF
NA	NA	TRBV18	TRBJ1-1	TGTGCCAGCTCACCATTAGACGGGGGGCGCGGCACTGAAGCTTTCTTT	CASSPLDGGRGTEAFF
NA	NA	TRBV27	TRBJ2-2	TGTGCCAGCAGTTTTTTGGGGGGCACCGGGGAGCTGTTTTTT	CASSFLGGTGELFF
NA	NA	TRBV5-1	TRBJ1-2	TGCGCCAGTACATCAAACCAGGGACAACGAGGCTACACCTTC	CASTSNQGQRGYTF
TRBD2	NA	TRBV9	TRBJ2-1	TGTGCCAGCAGTCTTAGCGGGGGGGCCTACAATGAGCAGTTCTTC	CASSLSGGAYNEQFF
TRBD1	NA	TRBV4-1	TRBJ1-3	TGCGCCAGCAGCCAGTCCGGGACAGGGGGCGCGGAGGGAAACACCATATATTTT	CASSQSGTGGAEGNTIYF
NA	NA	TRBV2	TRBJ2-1	TGTGCCAGCAGGGCCCCAGGGCGCCAACACAATGAGCAGTTCTTC	CASRAPGRQHNEQFF
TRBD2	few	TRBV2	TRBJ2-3	TGTGCCAGCAGCGACCAAAGCGGGATTATCACTAGCACAGATACGCAGTATTTT	CASSDQSGIITSTDTQYF
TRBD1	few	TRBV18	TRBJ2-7	TGTGCCAGCTCACCACCGACAGGGGGCTACGAGCAGTACTTC	CASSPPTGGYEQYF
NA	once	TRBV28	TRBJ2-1	TGTGCCAGCAGTCGTGCGCCCGACACGAATGAGCAGTTCTTC	CASSRAPDTNEQFF
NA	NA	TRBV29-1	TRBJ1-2	TGCAGCGTTCAGGGGAACGATGGCTACACCTTC	CSVQGNDGYTF
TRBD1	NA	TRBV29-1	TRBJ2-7	TGCAGCGTTGAAGACGTCTCCCGGGACAGGGGCCACGAGCAGTACTTC	CSVEDVSRDRGHEQYF
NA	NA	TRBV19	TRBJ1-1	TGTGCCAGCTCTGGGGCGATGAACACTGAAGCTTTCTTT	CASSGAMNTEAFF
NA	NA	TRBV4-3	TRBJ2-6	TGCGCCAGCAGCGAGGCCGAAGGGGCCAACGTCCTGACTTTC	CASSEAEGANVLTF
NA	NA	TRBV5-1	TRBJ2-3	TGCGCCAGCAGCCTCACAGATACGCAGTATTTT	CASSLTDTQYF
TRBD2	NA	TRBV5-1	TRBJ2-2	TGCGCCAGCAGCCGTAGCGGGGCTACCGGGGAGCTGTTTTTT	CASSRSGATGELFF
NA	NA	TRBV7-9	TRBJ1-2	TGTGCCAGCAGCCCTGGGGAGAGCTCTATGCGGTACACCTTC	CASSPGESSMRYTF
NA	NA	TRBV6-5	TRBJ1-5	TGTGCCAGCGGAGAGACAGCTTATAGCAATCAGCCCCAGCATTTT	CASGETAYSNQPQHF